The 13 T cell receptor beta chains in this list originate from one sample, sequenced in a study of PD-1 blockade in classical Hodgkin lymphoma. Measured with immunoSEQ multiplex PCR; TCRdb has only the in-frame clones, and not every one. This sample carries under 20,000 clones, 92% of them seen once, and the ten largest clones take 0.51%. Regarding time point: newly diagnosed, previously untreated cHL patient sample. The authors purified CD4+ T cells from thawed PBMCs by magnetic negative selection. Source material: CD4+ T cells from blood. Every receptor here comes from a human donor with classical Hodgkin lymphoma.

This chain joins TRBV30 and TRBJ2-5; D is perhaps TRBD2 (6 bases). With 0 bases removed from V and 3 bases from J, the gap between germline ends came to 14 bases. The CDR3 sequence is 15 residues long. The germline CDR1 and CDR2 sequences are GTSNPN and SVGIG (reference sequence). The CDR3 DNA follows: TGTGCCTGGAGTGTAGGAGGGGTGGGCGAAGAGACCCAGTACTTC. This sequence encodes CAWSVGGVGEETQYF.

CDR3 DNA: TGTGCCAGCAGCCCACGGGACAGGGCAAACACTGAAGCTTTCTTT. Amino acids: CASSPRDRANTEAFF. V is TRBV7-8 and J is TRBJ1-1; TRBD1 agrees at 9 bases. Unmatched junction bases numbered 6, after V lost 5 bases and J lost 2 bases. CDR3 length: 15 residues. The V gene's germline CDR1 is SGHVS and CDR2 FQNEAQ.

This chain joins TRBV5-1 and TRBJ1-1; TRBD1 agrees at 7 bases. This CDR3 region has 12 residues. The V and J ends lost 4 bases and 7 bases, in that order; junction bases with no gene match: 4. Germline values: CDR1 SGHRS, CDR2 YFSETQ. The CDR3 DNA reads as TGCGCCAGCAGCCCACAGGGGTTTGAAGCTTTCTTT. Translating it yields CASSPQGFEAFF.

V usage is TRBV6-1 and J usage is TRBJ2-7; D is perhaps TRBD1 (6 bases). Germline V gives CDR1 MNHNS, CDR2 SASEGT. Trimming stripped 11 bases from V and 0 bases from J, with 11 bases between. The length of the CDR3 is 12 residues. CDR3: CAGGHLSYEQYF. Here the CDR3 DNA reads TGTGCCGGGGGACACCTCTCCTACGAGCAGTACTTC.

V and J are TRBV20-1 and TRBJ2-5; a possible D gene is TRBD2 (5 bases). The CDR3 has 11 amino acids. CDR1 is DFQATT, CDR2 SNEGSKA, per germline (reference sequence). V was clipped by 6 bases and J by 9 bases, with 14 bases between them. CDR3 protein: CSALLGMAQYF. CDR3 nucleotide sequence: TGCAGTGCGCTACTAGGAATGGCCCAGTACTTC.

The V call is TRBV2, the J call TRBJ1-6; maybe TRBD1 (6 bases). The germline V gene has CDR1 SNHLY and CDR2 FYNNEI. This CDR3 contains 13 residues. The V end was cut by 7 bases, the J end by 7 bases, with 11 bases between. The CDR3, as DNA: TGTGCCAGCATCGGGCAGGGGAATTCACCCCTCCACTTT. Its protein product is CASIGQGNSPLHF.

The chain couples TRBV5-1 to TRBJ2-7, with 12 positions matching TRBD2. The CDR3 is 16 amino acids. J gave up 3 bases and V 0 bases, and 4 bases lay outside the gene matches. Germline lookup yields CDR1 SGHRS and CDR2 YFSETQ. CDR3 sequence (DNA): TGCGCCAGCAGCTTGGCCCGACTAGCGGGAGTCTACGAGCAGTACTTC. It translates to CASSLARLAGVYEQYF.

The chain couples TRBV5-1 to TRBJ1-1, with D perhaps TRBD1 (5 bases). The CDR3 has 11 residues. Trimming took 0 bases from V and 8 from J, leaving 5 bases between them. Germline CDR1 is SGHRS and CDR2 is YFSETQ. The CDR3 DNA follows: TGCGCCAGCAGCTTGGAGGGGGAAGCTTTCTTT. Translation: CASSLEGEAFF. Complete variable domain (other parts from reference TRBV5-1 and TRBJ1-1): KAGVTQTPRYLIKTRGQQVTLSCSPISGHRSVSWYQQTPGQGLQFLFEYFSETQRNKGNFPGRFSGRQFSNSRSEMNVSTLELGDSALYLCASSLEGEAFFGQGTRLTVV.

The chain joins TRBV6-4 to TRBJ1-6; D unclear. This CDR3 is built from 15 residues. The germline V and J ends were trimmed by 3 bases and 7 bases, with 13 bases remaining between them. Germline V gene sequence: CDR1 MRHNA, CDR2 SNTAGT. This chain's CDR3 is CASSEAPRQNSPLHF. The CDR3 DNA is TGTGCCAGCAGTGAAGCTCCACGTCAGAATTCACCCCTCCACTTT.

The genes are TRBV27 and TRBJ2-5; D might be TRBD1 (6 bases). V lost 5 bases and J lost 2, with 18 bases in between. This CDR3 has 16 amino acids. Germline CDR1 is MNHEY and CDR2 is SMNVEV (reference sequence). The CDR3 protein is CASSQAGATGQETQYF. As DNA, the CDR3 is TGTGCCAGCAGTCAAGCAGGGGCGACGGGGCAAGAGACCCAGTACTTC.

The rearrangement joins TRBV30 to TRBJ2-5; 7 bases map to TRBD2. There are 13 residues in the CDR3. V trimming: 1 base; J trimming: 5 bases; junction bases outside the gene matches: 4. CDR1 is GTSNPN and CDR2 is SVGIG in the germline V gene (reference sequence). The CDR3 protein is CAWSAGRVETQYF. In nucleotides, the CDR3 is TGTGCCTGGAGTGCAGGGAGGGTGGAGACCCAGTACTTC.

The V gene is TRBV9, the J gene TRBJ1-1; possible D gene TRBD1, 5 bases. CDR3 length equals 16 residues. The V end lost 3 bases, the J end lost 4 bases, and 19 bases lay between the germline ends. CDR1 is SGDLS, CDR2 YYNGEE, per germline. The CDR3 loop is CASSAGVRGVGTEAFF. The CDR3 nucleotides are TGTGCCAGCAGCGCTGGGGTTCGGGGGGTTGGCACTGAAGCTTTCTTT.

CDR3 DNA: TGTGCCAGCAGTTCCCCAGAGGCCTATGGCTACACCTTC. Translation: CASSSPEAYGYTF. This sequence joins TRBV28 and TRBJ1-2; no clear D. The CDR3 has 13 residues. Trimming left V 4 bases short and J 4 bases short, with 10 bases between. CDR1 MDHEN and CDR2 SYDVKM come from the germline V gene.